This is a list of T cell receptor beta chains from one sample in a study of PD-1 blockade in classical Hodgkin lymphoma. Assay: immunoSEQ multiplex PCR; the TCRdb copy retains only in-frame clones and omits some. The table has over 20,000 clones, more than 75% seen once; the top ten hold 2.5%. Sequences were derived from peripheral blood mononuclear cells (PBMCs), sampled at baseline. The receptors originated from a human donor with classical Hodgkin lymphoma. Both conserved end residues are part of each CDR3.

V	J	CDR3
TRBV6-1	TRBJ1-2	CSAARDTNYGYTF
TRBV7-9	TRBJ1-1	CASSWGTPNTEAFF
TRBV5-1	TRBJ2-1	CASSLGSIGLGNEQFF
TRBV7-9	TRBJ2-7	CASERGSSYEQYF
TRBV5-1	TRBJ2-7	CASSSGTTSQQYF
TRBV6-5	TRBJ1-4	CASSYRAATNEKLFF
TRBV5-5	TRBJ1-2	CASSLQNYGYTF
TRBV9	TRBJ2-2	CASSQTGNTGELFF
TRBV5-1	TRBJ1-1	CASSVAKNTEAFF
TRBV5-1	TRBJ2-5	CASSAGQGRETQYF
TRBV5-1	TRBJ1-1	CASSGAGTGAEAFF
TRBV7-8	TRBJ1-5	CASSLAGTGNNQPQHF
TRBV6-4	TRBJ2-7	CASSWALAGGSYEQYF
TRBV10-3	TRBJ2-7	CAISRPGQGSEQYF
TRBV21-1	TRBJ2-3	CASSKVGASRGEGTQYF
TRBV5-1	TRBJ1-2	CASSPGQTYGYTF
TRBV27	TRBJ1-5	CASSSLPTQPQHF
TRBV2	TRBJ1-2	CASMEDGPGYTF
TRBV5-5	TRBJ2-7	CASSPGTGSYEQYF
TRBV5-1	TRBJ2-3	CASSNSGDSTDTQYF
TRBV4-3	TRBJ1-5	CASSQDRVIWPSNQPQHF
TRBV7-8	TRBJ1-2	CASSFSEDGYTF
TRBV5-1	TRBJ2-5	CASSLFGTVQETQYF
TRBV7-2	TRBJ2-1	CASSFPSGSDYNEQFF